These 30 T cell receptor beta chains were sequenced from one sample in a study of cytomegalovirus exposure and HLA in healthy donors. It was with 60 Vbeta and 13 Jbeta primers that the PCR ran. Libraries were prepared by immunoSEQ multiplex PCR; TCRdb keeps only in-frame clonotypes and omits some of them. This sample's table has 75,000 to 95,000 clones. Sequenced: PBMCs. Receptor source: an older woman in good health and CMV-seronegative.

The chain uses TRBV27 and TRBJ1-5; 7 positions agree with TRBD1. Germline V lookup: CDR1 MNHEY, CDR2 SMNVEV (reference sequence). The V segment lost 6 bases and the J segment 6 bases; nucleotides outside the gene matches: 14. This CDR3 spans 16 amino acids. The chain's CDR3 is CASRPYDRVDSQPQHF. CDR3 sequence (DNA): TGTGCCAGCAGACCATACGACAGGGTTGATAGTCAGCCCCAGCATTTT.

The V gene is TRBV6-1, the J gene TRBJ1-5, with 7 positions matching TRBD1. From germline, CDR1 is MNHNS and CDR2 SASEGT. The CDR3 spans 13 residues. Unmatched junction bases numbered 8, after V lost 8 bases and J lost 7 bases. In DNA form, the CDR3 reads TGTGCCAGCGATAGGGGGCGCGGGCAGCCCCAGCATTTT. Protein product: CASDRGRGQPQHF.

The rearrangement uses TRBV6-1 and TRBJ1-1; D remains ambiguous. The CDR3 has 14 amino acids. CDR1 MNHNS and CDR2 SASEGT come from the germline V gene. V lost 3 bases to trimming and J lost 2 bases, with 10 bases between them. The CDR3 loop reads CASSEWRVNTEAFF. In nucleotides, the CDR3 is TGTGCCAGCAGTGAGTGGAGAGTTAACACTGAAGCTTTCTTT.

The chain carries TRBV19 and TRBJ1-2, with a weak D call TRBD1 (5 bases). V lost 3 bases and J lost 4, with 12 bases in between. The CDR3 runs to 14 residues. Germline V CDR1 and CDR2: LNHDA, SQIVND (reference sequence). The DNA of the CDR3 is TGTGCCAGTAGTATGGGCCAGGGATTCTATGGCTACACCTTC. Its protein product is CASSMGQGFYGYTF.

The genes are TRBV29-1 and TRBJ2-1; 7 nucleotides line up with TRBD1. The CDR3 loop spans 13 amino acids. V lost 7 bases and J lost 1; bases outside the gene matches: 4. CDR1 and CDR2 (germline): SQVTM, ANQGSEA. As DNA, the CDR3 is TGCAGCGCCAAGGGACAGTCCTACAATGAGCAGTTCTTC. Residues: CSAKGQSYNEQFF.

V gene TRBV30 combines with J gene TRBJ2-5; no clear D. Trimming removed 1 base at V and 3 bases at J, with 3 bases between. The germline gives CDR1 GTSNPN, CDR2 SVGIG (reference sequence). CDR3 length: 11 residues. The CDR3, as DNA: TGTGCCTGGAGTGCAGAAGAGACCCAGTACTTC. This codes for CAWSAEETQYF.

The chain uses TRBV18 and TRBJ1-3; the D gene is possibly TRBD1 (5 bases). Germline V gene data show CDR1 as KGHSH and CDR2 as LQKENI. This CDR3 has 18 residues. Trimming stripped 0 bases from V and 4 bases from J, with 19 bases between. CDR3 nucleotide sequence: TGTGCCAGCTCACCACCCCTCGGGGGACCCGGGTCCGGAAACACCATATATTTT. Protein product: CASSPPLGGPGSGNTIYF.

The rearrangement joins TRBV5-1 to TRBJ2-1, with TRBD2 identical over 7 bases. After removal of 0 bases from V and 8 bases from J, the junction contained 11 bases not matched to a gene. Germline CDR1 reads SGHRS; CDR2 reads YFSETQ. The CDR3 is made up of 16 amino acids. CDR3 sequence: CASSLAHGGRVDEQFF. The DNA of the CDR3 is TGCGCCAGCAGCTTGGCCCACGGCGGGAGAGTGGATGAGCAGTTCTTC.

The chain recombines TRBV2 with TRBJ2-1; D perhaps matches TRBD1 (5 bases). Trimming took 0 bases from V and 4 from J, leaving 10 bases between them. The CDR3 spans 15 residues. Germline V gives CDR1 SNHLY, CDR2 FYNNEI. CDR3 in amino acids: CASSEARRAYNEQFF. The CDR3 region has the DNA TGTGCCAGCAGTGAAGCACGCAGGGCGTACAATGAGCAGTTCTTC.

The rearrangement uses TRBV6-1 and TRBJ1-2; TRBD1 might be the D (5 bases). Looked up from germline, CDR1 is MNHNS and CDR2 is SASEGT. Trimming pared 2 bases from V and 4 bases from J, leaving 5 bases between. The CDR3 has 12 amino acids. In DNA, the CDR3 is TGTGCCAGCAGTGAAAGGGGCTATGGCTACACCTTC. Its translation: CASSERGYGYTF.

V is TRBV19 and J is TRBJ2-4; 9 nucleotides agree with TRBD1. Trimming cost V 3 bases and J 4 bases; bases outside gene matches: 4. The CDR3 loop spans 15 amino acids. Germline V gives CDR1 LNHDA, CDR2 SQIVND (reference sequence). CDR3 nucleotides: TGTGCCAGTAGTATCACCGGGACAGGGAAAAACATTCAGTACTTC. Amino acid sequence: CASSITGTGKNIQYF.

V usage is TRBV6-1 and J usage is TRBJ1-2; 9 nucleotides line up with TRBD1. This CDR3 has 13 residues. The V segment lost 10 bases and the J segment 4 bases; nucleotides outside the gene matches: 7. Per the germline V gene, CDR1 is MNHNS and CDR2 is SASEGT. CDR3 coding DNA: TGTGCCACCCACCGGACAGGGGCCTATGGCTACACCTTC. Translating gives CATHRTGAYGYTF.

The chain employs TRBV7-9 and TRBJ1-1; TRBD1 agrees at 11 bases. The CDR3 totals 18 residues. J lost 4 bases, V lost 5 bases, and 15 bases had no gene match. CDR1 and CDR2 from the germline V gene are SEHNR and FQNEAQ (reference sequence). The CDR3 reads CASSEGQGAILLGTEAFF. The CDR3 DNA follows: TGTGCCAGCAGCGAAGGACAGGGGGCGATCTTGTTGGGCACTGAAGCTTTCTTT. The full variable domain, with the rest looked up from reference TRBV7-9 and TRBJ1-1, is DTGVSQNPRHKITKRGQNVTFRCDPISEHNRLYWYRQTLGQGPEFLTYFQNEAQLEKSRLLSDRFSAERPKGSFSTLEIQRTEQGDSAMYLCASSEGQGAILLGTEAFFGQGTRLTVV.

V usage is TRBV5-1 and J usage is TRBJ2-5, with 7 bases that match TRBD1. The J call may be incorrect, as the DNA end agrees better with TRBJ2-7. CDR3 length: 15 residues. Germline lookup yields CDR1 SGHRS and CDR2 YFSETQ. CDR3 loop: CASSWSRDSSYEQYF. CDR3 in DNA: TGCGCCAGCAGCTGGAGCCGGGACAGCTCCTACGAGCAGTACTTC.

The chain recombines TRBV19 with TRBJ2-7; 8 nucleotides line up with TRBD1. The CDR3 has 15 amino acids. Germline CDR1 reads LNHDA; CDR2 reads SQIVND (reference sequence). J was trimmed by 0 bases and V by 6 bases; bases with no gene match: 7. This CDR3 reads CASSLTGGLSYEQYF. The CDR3 coding sequence is TGTGCCAGTAGCCTAACAGGGGGGCTCTCCTACGAGCAGTACTTC.

This sequence joins TRBV30 and TRBJ1-2, with a possible D match to TRBD1 (5 bases). V was shortened by 0 bases and J by 1 base, with 18 bases between the two germline ends. This CDR3 has 17 amino acids. In germline, CDR1 is GTSNPN, CDR2 SVGIG (reference sequence). In DNA, the CDR3 is TGTGCCTGGAGTGTCCCCGCTCGGGGGTATCTTAACTATGGCTACACCTTC. It encodes CAWSVPARGYLNYGYTF.

The J gene is TRBJ1-1, the V gene TRBV28; D is possibly TRBD1 (5 bases). Germline lookup yields CDR1 MDHEN and CDR2 SYDVKM. The CDR3 is made up of 10 amino acids. V lost 6 bases and J lost 7, with 6 bases in between. CDR3 residues: CASSQGEAFF. The CDR3 DNA is TGTGCCAGCAGCCAGGGTGAAGCTTTCTTT.

The V call is TRBV10-3, the J call TRBJ1-2; 9 bases map to TRBD1. The trim removed 2 bases at V and 4 bases at J, leaving 8 bases unmatched. The CDR3 sequence is 16 residues long. Germline CDR1 ENHRY, CDR2 SYGVKD. CDR3 bases: TGTGCCATCAGTGAGGTCCCGGGACAGGGAAGCTATGGCTACACCTTC. Translating it yields CAISEVPGQGSYGYTF.

The chain is built from TRBV28 and TRBJ2-7; 7 nucleotides agree with TRBD2. The CDR3 is made up of 12 amino acids. Germline lookup yields CDR1 MDHEN and CDR2 SYDVKM. The J segment lost 5 bases and the V segment lost 6 bases, leaving 4 bases of the junction unmatched. CDR3 residues: CASRVRGDEQYF. In DNA form, the CDR3 reads TGTGCCAGCAGGGTACGGGGGGACGAGCAGTACTTC.

V is TRBV30 and J is TRBJ2-3; 11 bases agree with TRBD2. The CDR3 spans 14 residues. The ends lost 4 bases at V and 4 bases at J; junction bases unmatched: 4. The germline V gene has CDR1 GTSNPN and CDR2 SVGIG (reference sequence). The CDR3 protein is CAWNSGRDSDTQYF. In DNA form, the CDR3 reads TGTGCCTGGAATAGCGGGAGGGACTCAGATACGCAGTATTTT.

With respect to this clone: A junction boundary mismatches the germline segment, possibly from a read error. The V call is TRBV7-7, the J call TRBJ1-5; tentatively, D is TRBD1 (5 bases). From germline, CDR1 is SSHAT and CDR2 FNYEAQ (reference sequence). This CDR3 has 13 amino acids. The CDR3 loop reads CASSLGRNQPQHF. CDR3 nucleotides: TGTGCTAGCAGCTTGGGGCGGAATCAGCCCCAGCATTTT.

The chain links TRBV7-9 to TRBJ2-3, with TRBD2 matching over 8 bases. With V trimmed by 9 bases and J by 2 bases, 7 bases remained unmatched. Germline lookup yields CDR1 SEHNR and CDR2 FQNEAQ (reference sequence). This CDR3 contains 14 residues. Here the CDR3 reads CASSREGLTDTQYF. DNA of the CDR3: TGTGCCAGTTCACGGGAGGGGCTCACAGATACGCAGTATTTT.

The rearrangement uses TRBV5-5 and TRBJ2-7; a possible D gene is TRBD1 (6 bases). Germline CDR1 reads SGHKS; CDR2 reads YYEKEE (reference sequence). CDR3 size: 13 residues. The V gene lost 4 bases and the J gene lost 1 base, with 9 bases spanning the gap. CDR3 DNA sequence: TGTGCCAGCAGCCAAACAGGGTCCTACGAGCAGTACTTC. It encodes CASSQTGSYEQYF. The complete variable domain, with remaining parts taken from reference TRBV5-5 and TRBJ2-7, reads DAGVTQSPTHLIKTRGQQVTLRCSPISGHKSVSWYQQVLGQGPQFIFQYYEKEERGRGNFPDRFSARQFPNYSSELNVNALLLGDSALYLCASSQTGSYEQYFGPGTRLTVT.

The chain employs TRBV27 and TRBJ1-6; no clear D gene. V lost 5 bases, J lost 6 bases, and 17 bases lay in between. The germline gives CDR1 MNHEY, CDR2 SMNVEV (reference sequence). The CDR3 runs to 16 residues. The CDR3 is CASSPLPQRANSPLHF. DNA of the CDR3: TGTGCCAGCAGTCCCTTACCCCAACGAGCTAATTCACCCCTCCACTTT.

The V gene is TRBV7-2, the J gene TRBJ2-7, with D possibly matching TRBD2 (5 bases). This CDR3 comprises 14 residues. Trimming took off 4 bases at V and 2 bases at J, with 12 bases between the two ends. Germline CDR1 SGHTA, CDR2 FQGNSA. DNA of the CDR3: TGTGCCAGCAGCTCACCAACGGGGACCTACGAGCAGTACTTC. The encoded protein is CASSSPTGTYEQYF. Together with reference TRBV7-2 and TRBJ2-7, the CDR3 gives the full variable domain: GAGVSQSPSNKVTEKGKDVELRCDPISGHTALYWYRQSLGQGLEFLIYFQGNSAPDKSGLPSDRFSAERTGGSVSTLTIQRTQQEDSAVYLCASSSPTGTYEQYFGPGTRLTVT.

This rearrangement joins TRBV14 to TRBJ2-2, with a possible D match to TRBD1 (6 bases). The V and J ends lost 2 bases and 1 base respectively, with 8 bases between them. This CDR3 contains 15 residues. Germline V CDR1 and CDR2: SGHDN, FVKESK. The CDR3 DNA sequence: TGTGCCAGCAGCCAAAGGGGGTTGAACACCGGGGAGCTGTTTTTT. Its translation: CASSQRGLNTGELFF.

The chain couples TRBV6-4 to TRBJ1-5, with TRBD1 identical over 9 bases. V lost 5 bases and J lost 0; bases outside the gene matches: 8. The CDR3 sequence is 17 residues long. Germline lookup yields CDR1 MRHNA and CDR2 SNTAGT. CDR3: CASSYPGTGNSNQPQHF. DNA for the CDR3: TGTGCCAGCAGTTATCCCGGGACAGGGAATAGCAATCAGCCCCAGCATTTT.

This chain uses TRBV5-1 with TRBJ2-1, with D possibly being TRBD1 (5 bases). The CDR3 covers 13 residues. V lost 3 bases and J lost 6, with 10 bases in between. From germline, CDR1 is SGHRS and CDR2 YFSETQ. The CDR3 loop is CASSSDQGNEQFF. As DNA, the CDR3 is TGCGCCAGCAGCTCGGATCAGGGCAATGAGCAGTTCTTC. The full variable domain, its missing parts supplied by reference TRBV5-1 and TRBJ2-1, is KAGVTQTPRYLIKTRGQQVTLSCSPISGHRSVSWYQQTPGQGLQFLFEYFSETQRNKGNFPGRFSGRQFSNSRSEMNVSTLELGDSALYLCASSSDQGNEQFFGPGTRLTVL.

The gene calls are TRBV29-1 and TRBJ2-1; D remains unclear. Germline V CDR1 and CDR2: SQVTM, ANQGSEA. V was shortened by 7 bases and J by 5 bases, with 12 bases between the two germline ends. There are 12 residues in the CDR3. The CDR3 DNA reads as TGCAGCGCCTCTAGTACGGACAATGAGCAGTTCTTC. It is translated as CSASSTDNEQFF.

This chain uses TRBV4-1 with TRBJ2-3; the D is unclear. V gave up 0 bases and J gave up 3 bases, with 4 bases separating them. This CDR3 comprises 13 residues. The germline V gene encodes CDR1 MGHRA and CDR2 YSYEKL. The CDR3, as DNA: TGCGCCAGCAGCCAAGATCGGACAGATACGCAGTATTTT. Translation gives CASSQDRTDTQYF.